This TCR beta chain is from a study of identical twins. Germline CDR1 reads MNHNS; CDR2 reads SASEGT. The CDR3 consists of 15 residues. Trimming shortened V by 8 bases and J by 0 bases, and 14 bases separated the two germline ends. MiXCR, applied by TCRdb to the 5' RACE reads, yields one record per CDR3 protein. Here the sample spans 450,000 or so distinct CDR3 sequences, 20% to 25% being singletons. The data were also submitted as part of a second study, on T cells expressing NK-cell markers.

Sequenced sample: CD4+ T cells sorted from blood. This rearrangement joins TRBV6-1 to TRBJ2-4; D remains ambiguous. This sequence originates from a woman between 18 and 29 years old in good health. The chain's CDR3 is CASFPDLLAKNIQYF. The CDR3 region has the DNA TGTGCCAGCTTCCCAGATCTATTAGCCAAAAACATTCAGTACTTC.